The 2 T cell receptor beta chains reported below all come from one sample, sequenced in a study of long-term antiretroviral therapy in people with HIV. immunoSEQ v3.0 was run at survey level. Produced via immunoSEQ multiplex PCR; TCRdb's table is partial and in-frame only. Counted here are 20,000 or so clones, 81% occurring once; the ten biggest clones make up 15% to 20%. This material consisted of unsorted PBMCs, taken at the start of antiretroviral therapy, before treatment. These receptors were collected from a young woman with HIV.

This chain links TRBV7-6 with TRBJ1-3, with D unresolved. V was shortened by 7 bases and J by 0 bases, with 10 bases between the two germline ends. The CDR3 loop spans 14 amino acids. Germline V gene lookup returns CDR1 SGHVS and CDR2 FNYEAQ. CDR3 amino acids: CASTTGSSGNTIYF. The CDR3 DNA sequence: TGTGCCAGCACGACCGGGTCCTCTGGAAACACCATATATTTT.

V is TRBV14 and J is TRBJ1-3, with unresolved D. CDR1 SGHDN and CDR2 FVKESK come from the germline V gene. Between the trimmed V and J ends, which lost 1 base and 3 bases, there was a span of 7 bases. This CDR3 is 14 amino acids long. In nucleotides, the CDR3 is TGTGCCAGCAGCCAAGGCTCGTTTGGAAACACCATATATTTT. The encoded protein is CASSQGSFGNTIYF.